This T cell receptor (beta chain) is from a study of early stage breast cancer tumors. Study-level background: Most invasive tumors, about 75% of the 16, were ER+/PR+/HER2-. General study results and limits: Tumor and normal breast were distinguished via blood comparison in about 90% of the 16 patients. Compared with adjacent normal breast, tumors showed about 2.5-fold denser, more clonal T cells.

Blood replicates held 0.5 ug DNA, tumor or normal breast roughly 1.5 ug, two each. The assay was immunoSEQ multiplex PCR, and TCRdb's table has in-frame clones only and misses some. The sample shows fewer than 90,000 clones, around 80% of them seen only once. V shed 5 bases and J 4 bases; nucleotides not matched to a gene: 5. The V gene's germline CDR1 is SGHRS and CDR2 YFSETQ. CDR3 length: 15 residues. Comment on this clone: Its antigen remains unidentified.

The sequence was collected from a person aged 55 to 69 with breast cancer. The sample consisted of blood. V usage is TRBV5-1 and J usage is TRBJ1-5; TRBD1 matches at 11 bases. The CDR3 nucleotides are TGCGCCAGCAGACTCGGGACAGGGGGAAATCAGCCCCAGCATTTT. It yields the protein CASRLGTGGNQPQHF.